The source of this T cell receptor beta chain is a study of cytomegalovirus exposure and HLA in healthy donors. It was with 60 Vbeta and 13 Jbeta primers that the PCR ran. The data were produced by immunoSEQ multiplex PCR, yet TCRdb's version contains in-frame clones alone and is incomplete. The table for this sample gives approximately 40,000 clones. CDR3 length: 14 amino acids. Germline CDR1 is SGHDT and CDR2 is YYEEEE. Trimming left V 5 bases short and J 6 bases short, with 12 bases between. Study results and caveats: Cytomegalovirus-associated TCR beta chains were listed, numbering some 150. Sequencing had likely introduced a cluster of highly shared sequence variants as an artifact.

In regard to this clone: Its target is unknown.

The rearrangement links TRBV5-6 to TRBJ1-6; TRBD1 is a possible D gene (5 bases). The sequenced sample was PBMCs. The source of this sequence is a human donor in good health. The CDR3 nucleotides are TGTGCCAGCAGGCTCGGGGGGATTAATTCACCCCTCCACTTT. It translates to CASRLGGINSPLHF.